These T cell receptor beta chains were read from a single sample in a study of identical twins' blood T cells. TCRdb re-analysed the 5' RACE reads in MiXCR, keeping a single row per CDR3 protein. The sample shows 350,000 to 400,000 distinct CDR3 sequences, roughly 27% of them seen only once. The sample was PBMCs. These receptors all stem from a woman aged 18 to 50 in good health. The CDR3 runs from the conserved cysteine through the conserved F or W. A D gene is named only where the DNA matches it firmly. Part of the rows lack a size; the others show once, few, many or a class for expanded clones.

clone_size j_call d_call v_call cdr3_aa cdr3_nt
- TRBJ1-1 - TRBV12-3/TRBV12-4 CASSREEAFF TGTGCCAGCAGCCGGGAGGAAGCTTTCTTT
- TRBJ1-2 - TRBV20-1 CSALSMAFNYGYTF TGCAGTGCCCTTTCCATGGCCTTCAACTATGGCTACACCTTC
medium-sized TRBJ1-1 - TRBV12-3/TRBV12-4 CASSFRREMNTEAFF TGTGCCAGCAGTTTTCGTAGGGAAATGAACACTGAAGCTTTCTTT
- TRBJ1-2 - TRBV10-3 CATAGVLGYGYTF TGTGCCACCGCAGGAGTATTAGGCTATGGCTACACCTTC
once TRBJ1-2 - TRBV7-9 CASSGHRDSNYGYTF TGTGCCAGCAGCGGACACAGGGACTCTAACTATGGCTACACCTTC
- TRBJ2-1 - TRBV11-2 CASSSAPGLEQFF TGTGCCAGCAGCTCGGCCCCGGGATTGGAGCAGTTCTTC
once TRBJ1-1 - TRBV29-1 CSARFGGTWGTEAFF TGCAGCGCCCGATTCGGGGGGACATGGGGCACTGAAGCTTTCTTT
- TRBJ2-1 - TRBV5-1 CASSPRKLGPAGYNEQFF TGCGCCAGCAGCCCGCGGAAACTAGGGCCCGCCGGCTACAATGAGCAGTTCTTC
- TRBJ1-2 - TRBV7-2 CASSLKSNYGYTF TGTGCCAGCAGCTTAAAGTCTAACTATGGTTACACCTTC
- TRBJ2-3 - TRBV12-5 CASGFGDGTDTQYF TGTGCTAGTGGTTTCGGAGACGGCACAGATACGCAGTATTTT
- TRBJ2-7 - TRBV7-2 CASSLNAVYEQYF TGTGCCAGCAGCTTAAACGCGGTCTACGAGCAGTACTTC
- TRBJ1-2 - TRBV24-1 CATSDFGGYTF TGTGCCACCAGTGATTTTGGGGGCTACACCTTC
- TRBJ2-2 - TRBV13 CASSLIWDELFF TGTGCCAGCAGCTTAATTTGGGATGAGCTGTTTTTT
few TRBJ2-3 - TRBV6-1 CASTVPRPPDTQYF TGTGCCAGCACTGTCCCGCGGCCCCCAGATACGCAGTATTTT